Listed here are 28 T cell receptor beta chains from one sample, sequenced in a study of cytomegalovirus exposure and HLA in healthy donors. Primers for the PCR totalled 60 Vbeta and 13 Jbeta. Clones were read by immunoSEQ multiplex PCR, and TCRdb kept only the in-frame ones, dropping some. Here the sample spans more than 80,000 clones, just under 80% being singletons. The specimen was PBMCs. The source is a woman aged 40 to 49 in good health and CMV-seropositive.

The chain links TRBV4-2 to TRBJ2-7; TRBD2 matches at 11 bases. Germline CDR1 and CDR2: LGHNA and YNFKEQ. The CDR3 consists of 16 residues. After removal of 3 bases from V and 0 bases from J, the junction contained 4 bases not matched to a gene. The CDR3 DNA reads TGTGCCAGCAGCCAGACGCTAGCGGGAGGCTCCTACGAGCAGTACTTC. Its translation is CASSQTLAGGSYEQYF.

The CDR3 nucleotides are TGTGCCTGGAGTGTGGGACTAGAGCAGTTCTTC. Translation gives CAWSVGLEQFF. The chain links TRBV30 to TRBJ2-1; 7 bases fit TRBD2. Germline-derived CDR1 and CDR2 are GTSNPN and SVGIG (reference sequence). CDR3 size: 11 residues. The trim removed 0 bases at V and 10 bases at J, leaving 0 bases unmatched.

This clone was observed a few times. V usage is TRBV7-9 and J usage is TRBJ1-5, with 7 positions matching TRBD1. CDR1 is SEHNR, CDR2 FQNEAQ, per germline (reference sequence). The J segment lost 0 bases and the V segment lost 5 bases, leaving 7 bases of the junction unmatched. The CDR3 runs to 16 residues. CDR3: CASSPGDSHSNQPQHF. In nucleotides, the CDR3 is TGTGCCAGCAGCCCCGGGGACAGCCATAGCAATCAGCCCCAGCATTTT.

The chain employs TRBV6-5 and TRBJ1-6; perhaps TRBD1 as D (5 bases). The CDR3 runs 13 residues. V was pared by 7 bases and J by 6 bases, with 10 bases between. Germline CDR1 and CDR2: MNHEY and SVGAGI. The CDR3 protein is CASMGRSNSPLHF. CDR3 nucleotides: TGTGCCAGCATGGGGCGGTCTAATTCACCCCTCCACTTT.

This clone came up a few times. The J gene is TRBJ2-1, the V gene TRBV7-2; a possible D gene is TRBD1 (5 bases). The CDR3 sequence is 13 residues long. Germline V CDR1 and CDR2: SGHTA, FQGNSA. Between the trimmed V and J ends, which lost 1 base and 7 bases, there was a span of 8 bases. The CDR3 region is CASSLGGWNEQFF. For the CDR3, the DNA is TGTGCCAGCAGCTTAGGGGGCTGGAATGAGCAGTTCTTC.

Turning to this clone: One end of the junction is discordant with germline, which a read error may explain. V gene TRBV7-9 combines with J gene TRBJ2-7; D unclear. This CDR3 has 12 residues. CDR1 and CDR2 (germline): SEHNR, FQNEAQ (reference sequence). The CDR3 region is CSSSRISYEQYF. DNA for the CDR3: TGTTCCAGCAGCCGTATCAGCTACGAGCAGTACTTC.

The CDR3 DNA is TGCGCCAGCAGCCCCAGGATGGTAACCTACAATGAGCAGTTCTTC. As protein: CASSPRMVTYNEQFF. The V call is TRBV4-1, the J call TRBJ2-1; D gene uncertain. This CDR3 contains 15 residues. CDR1 is MGHRA, CDR2 YSYEKL, per germline. V gave up 4 bases and J gave up 2 bases, with 12 bases separating them.

This clone was seen a handful of times. The chain links TRBV5-1 to TRBJ1-1, with TRBD1 matching 10 bases. V was pared by 0 bases and J by 4 bases, with 6 bases of the junction left unmatched. From germline, CDR1 is SGHRS and CDR2 YFSETQ. There are 16 residues in the CDR3. The CDR3 bases are TGCGCCAGCAGCTTGGCGGGACAGGGGAAGGGCACTGAAGCTTTCTTT. Encoded protein: CASSLAGQGKGTEAFF.

This clone was seen only a few times. The rearrangement joins TRBV7-9 to TRBJ1-1; 9 bases fit TRBD1. After removal of 7 bases from V and 9 bases from J, the junction contained 9 bases not matched to a gene. The CDR3 is 13 residues long. Germline CDR1 is SEHNR and CDR2 is FQNEAQ (reference sequence). The CDR3 sequence is CASNIRGTGQAFF. In DNA form, the CDR3 reads TGTGCCAGCAATATAAGAGGGACAGGGCAAGCTTTCTTT.

This CDR3 reads CASSDGQARQPQHF. The CDR3 nucleotides read TGTGCCAGCAGTGACGGACAGGCGCGGCAGCCCCAGCATTTT. V and J are TRBV6-5 and TRBJ1-5; 7 nucleotides agree with TRBD1. Germline-derived CDR1 and CDR2 are MNHEY and SVGAGI. The V gene end was trimmed by 5 bases and the J gene end by 7 bases; junction bases not matched to a gene: 8. The CDR3 sequence is 14 residues long.

J is TRBJ2-7 and V is TRBV4-2; D gene unclear. Trimming left V 1 base short and J 1 base short, with 5 bases between. From germline, CDR1 is LGHNA and CDR2 YNFKEQ. The CDR3 contains 13 residues. CDR3 bases: TGTGCCAGCAGCCAAGGACTTTCCTACGAGCAGTACTTC. Translating it yields CASSQGLSYEQYF.

The V and J genes are TRBV19 and TRBJ2-3; 7 nucleotides match TRBD1. V lost 6 bases to trimming and J lost 3 bases; unmatched junction nucleotides: 6. Per the germline V gene, CDR1 is LNHDA and CDR2 is SQIVND (reference sequence). The CDR3 totals 14 residues. CDR3 sequence reads: CASSPTGRTDTQYF. CDR3 DNA sequence: TGTGCCAGTAGCCCGACAGGGCGGACAGATACGCAGTATTTT.

This chain uses TRBV5-1 with TRBJ2-7, with 13 nucleotides matching TRBD2. Germline trimming cut 3 bases from V and 6 bases from J; bases unmatched to any gene: 3. The CDR3 has 14 amino acids. Per germline, CDR1 SGHRS and CDR2 YFSETQ. CDR3 DNA: TGCGCCAGCAGCTGGACTAGCGGGAGTCCCGAGCAGTACTTC. This sequence encodes CASSWTSGSPEQYF.

The chain employs TRBV7-9 and TRBJ2-1, with unresolved D. CDR1 SEHNR and CDR2 FQNEAQ come from the germline V gene (reference sequence). Trimming removed 5 bases from V and 4 bases from J, with 6 bases in between. The CDR3 extends over 12 amino acids. The CDR3: CASSPSYNEQFF. DNA of the CDR3: TGTGCCAGCAGCCCGTCTTACAATGAGCAGTTCTTC. Full variable domain (remainder filled in from reference TRBV7-9 and TRBJ2-1): DTGVSQNPRHKITKRGQNVTFRCDPISEHNRLYWYRQTLGQGPEFLTYFQNEAQLEKSRLLSDRFSAERPKGSFSTLEIQRTEQGDSAMYLCASSPSYNEQFFGPGTRLTVL.

The chain uses TRBV2 and TRBJ2-5; 12 nucleotides match TRBD2. Germline V gene sequence: CDR1 SNHLY, CDR2 FYNNEI. J gave up 3 bases and V 11 bases, and 7 bases lay outside the gene matches. The CDR3 is 14 residues long. CDR3 sequence (DNA): TGTGCCGGAGGACTAGCGGGAACCGAAGAGACCCAGTACTTC. Amino acid sequence: CAGGLAGTEETQYF. Together with reference TRBV2 and TRBJ2-5, the CDR3 gives the full variable domain: EPEVTQTPSHQVTQMGQEVILRCVPISNHLYFYWYRQILGQKVEFLVSFYNNEISEKSEIFDDQFSVERPDGSNFTLKIRSTKLEDSAMYFCAGGLAGTEETQYFGPGTRLLVL.

Comments on this clone: A read error may produce the germline difference seen at one junction end. The CDR3 bases are TGTGTCAGCAGCCTCGAACAGGGGCCCCAGCATTTT. Residues: CVSSLEQGPQHF. The chain is built from TRBV7-2 and TRBJ1-5; D might be TRBD1 (6 bases). Germline V CDR1 and CDR2: SGHTA, FQGNSA. The CDR3 extends over 12 amino acids.

This rearrangement joins TRBV14 to TRBJ2-5, with 9 bases lining up with TRBD2. The germline CDR1 and CDR2 sequences are SGHDN and FVKESK. The trim removed 0 bases at V and 4 bases at J, leaving 9 bases unmatched. This CDR3 comprises 17 residues. CDR3 in DNA: TGTGCCAGCAGCCAAGATCTCGGGGAAGCGGGAGGAGAGACCCAGTACTTC. Protein sequence: CASSQDLGEAGGETQYF.

Within the sample, this clone is medium-sized. This chain links TRBV6-4 with TRBJ2-1; D is unclear. Germline CDR1 reads MRHNA; CDR2 reads SNTAGT. V shed 8 bases and J shed 7 bases, with 15 bases lying between them. The CDR3 contains 13 residues. This CDR3 reads CASPRPSGNEQFF. CDR3 sequence (DNA): TGTGCCAGCCCCCGTCCCTCCGGGAATGAGCAGTTCTTC.

V usage is TRBV15 and J usage is TRBJ2-7; D is possibly TRBD2 (6 bases). Trimming took off 0 bases at V and 6 bases at J, with 12 bases between the two ends. Germline V CDR1 and CDR2: LNHNV, YYDKDF (reference sequence). The CDR3 is 14 residues long. The chain's CDR3 is CATSRERGLSEQYF. CDR3 bases: TGTGCCACCAGCAGAGAGCGGGGATTGAGCGAGCAGTACTTC.

This sequence joins TRBV7-9 and TRBJ2-6; possible D gene TRBD1, 5 bases. Germline V gene data show CDR1 as SEHNR and CDR2 as FQNEAQ (reference sequence). V gave up 7 bases and J gave up 2 bases, with 15 bases separating them. The CDR3 spans 16 residues. The CDR3 loop is CASTYSGATGANVLTF. The CDR3 region has the DNA TGTGCCAGCACCTACTCTGGGGCAACTGGGGCCAACGTCCTGACTTTC.

The chain joins TRBV28 to TRBJ1-4; D unresolved. The CDR3 runs to 15 residues. V was shortened by 4 bases and J by 3 bases, with 12 bases between the two germline ends. The V gene's germline CDR1 is MDHEN and CDR2 SYDVKM. The CDR3 here is CASSSVPFSNEKLFF. As DNA, the CDR3 is TGTGCCAGCAGTTCAGTCCCGTTTTCTAATGAAAAACTGTTTTTT.

This rearrangement joins TRBV2 to TRBJ2-1; 12 bases fit TRBD2. The trim removed 6 bases at V and 10 bases at J, leaving 4 bases unmatched. In germline, CDR1 is SNHLY, CDR2 FYNNEI. The CDR3 has 13 residues. CDR3 in amino acids: CASSGTSGLEQFF. The CDR3 coding sequence is TGTGCCAGCAGCGGGACTAGCGGGCTCGAGCAGTTCTTC. Full variable domain (rest looked up from reference TRBV2 and TRBJ2-1): EPEVTQTPSHQVTQMGQEVILRCVPISNHLYFYWYRQILGQKVEFLVSFYNNEISEKSEIFDDQFSVERPDGSNFTLKIRSTKLEDSAMYFCASSGTSGLEQFFGPGTRLTVL.

This clone was observed a single time. This sequence joins TRBV10-1 and TRBJ2-7, with a possible D match to TRBD2 (6 bases). V was pared by 8 bases and J by 7 bases, with 18 bases between. The CDR3 covers 13 residues. Germline CDR1 reads WNHNN; CDR2 reads SYGVQD (reference sequence). CDR3 sequence: CASRRAGNEEQYF. Written as DNA, the CDR3 is TGCGCCAGCCGGAGGGCAGGGAACGAAGAGCAGTACTTC.

This clone was detected ten times or more. The V and J genes are TRBV11-3 and TRBJ2-1, with a weak D call TRBD1 (6 bases). V was shortened by 5 bases and J by 5 bases, with 13 bases between the two germline ends. There are 14 residues in the CDR3. CDR1 and CDR2 from the germline V gene are SGHNT and YENEEA. DNA for the CDR3: TGTGCCAGCAGCGAGGGACACAGCAACAATGAGCAGTTCTTC. Its protein product is CASSEGHSNNEQFF.

This sequence joins TRBV18 and TRBJ2-3; weak D call: TRBD2 (6 bases). V was trimmed by 6 bases and J by 0 bases, leaving 13 bases between them. This CDR3 spans 15 amino acids. Germline loops: CDR1 KGHSH, CDR2 LQKENI. As DNA, the CDR3 is TGTGCCAGCTCCCCGGTCGGGACTAGCACAGATACGCAGTATTTT. Translated: CASSPVGTSTDTQYF.

This clone is a singleton in its sample. The chain uses TRBV6-6 and TRBJ2-3; 8 bases map to TRBD2. Germline V CDR1 and CDR2: MNHNY, SVGAGI (reference sequence). The CDR3 length is 16 residues. V shed 5 bases and J 0 bases; nucleotides not matched to a gene: 7. CDR3 protein: CASSGAASGSTDTQYF. The CDR3 DNA reads TGTGCCAGCAGTGGGGCAGCTAGCGGGAGCACAGATACGCAGTATTTT.

The gene calls are TRBV19 and TRBJ1-1, with a weak D call TRBD1 (6 bases). V was cut by 10 bases and J by 6 bases, with 21 bases left in between. CDR3 length: 14 amino acids. Germline assignment: CDR1 LNHDA and CDR2 SQIVND (reference sequence). CDR3 in DNA: TGTGCCACTAAAACACAGGGTGAGTGGGCTGAAGCTTTCTTT. Encoded protein: CATKTQGEWAEAFF. The whole variable domain, filled in from reference TRBV19 and TRBJ1-1, reads DGGITQSPKYLFRKEGQNVTLSCEQNLNHDAMYWYRQDPGQGLRLIYYSQIVNDFQKGDIAEGYSVSREKKESFPLTVTSAQKNPTAFYLCATKTQGEWAEAFFGQGTRLTVV.

The chain is built from TRBV13 and TRBJ2-1, with a weak D call TRBD2 (7 bases). CDR1 and CDR2 from the germline V gene are PRHDT and FYEKMQ (reference sequence). The V and J ends lost 8 bases and 8 bases respectively, with 13 bases between them. CDR3 length: 12 amino acids. CDR3 DNA sequence: TGTGCCAGCGGAAGGGGGGGTTATGAGCAGTTCTTC. Protein product: CASGRGGYEQFF.